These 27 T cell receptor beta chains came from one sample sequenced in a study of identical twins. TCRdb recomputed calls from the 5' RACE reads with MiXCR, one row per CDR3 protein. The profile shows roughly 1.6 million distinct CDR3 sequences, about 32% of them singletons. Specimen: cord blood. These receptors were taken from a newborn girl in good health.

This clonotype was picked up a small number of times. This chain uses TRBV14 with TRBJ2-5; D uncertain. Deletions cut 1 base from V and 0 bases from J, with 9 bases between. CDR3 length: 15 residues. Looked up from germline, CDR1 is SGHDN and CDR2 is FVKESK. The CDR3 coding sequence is TGTGCCAGCAGCCAAGGGATGGTACACCAAGAGACCCAGTACTTC. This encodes CASSQGMVHQETQYF.

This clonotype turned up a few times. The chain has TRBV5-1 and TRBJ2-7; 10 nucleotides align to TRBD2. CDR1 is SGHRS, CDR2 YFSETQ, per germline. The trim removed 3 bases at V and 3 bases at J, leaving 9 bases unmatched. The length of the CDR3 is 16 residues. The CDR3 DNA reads TGCGCCAGCAGCTATTCTAGCGGGGGAAGGAGCTACGAGCAGTACTTC. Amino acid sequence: CASSYSSGGRSYEQYF.

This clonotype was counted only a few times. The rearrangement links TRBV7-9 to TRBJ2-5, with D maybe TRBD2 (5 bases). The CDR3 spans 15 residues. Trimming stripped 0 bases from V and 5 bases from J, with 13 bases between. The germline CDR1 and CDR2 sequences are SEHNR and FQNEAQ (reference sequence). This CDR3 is CASSLAGSPGETQYF. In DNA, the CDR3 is TGTGCCAGCAGCTTAGCGGGCTCCCCGGGGGAGACCCAGTACTTC.

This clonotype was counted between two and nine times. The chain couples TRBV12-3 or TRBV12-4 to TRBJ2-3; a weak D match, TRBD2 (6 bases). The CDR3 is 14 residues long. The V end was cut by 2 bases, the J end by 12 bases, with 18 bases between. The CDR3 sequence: CASSLLKWDWEQYF. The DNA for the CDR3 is TGTGCCAGCAGTTTATTGAAGTGGGACTGGGAACAGTATTTT.

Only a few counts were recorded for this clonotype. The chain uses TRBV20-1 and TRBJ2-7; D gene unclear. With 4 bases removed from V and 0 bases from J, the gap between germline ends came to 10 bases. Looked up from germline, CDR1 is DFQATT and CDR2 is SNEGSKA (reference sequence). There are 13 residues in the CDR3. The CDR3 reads CSATVSSSYEQYF. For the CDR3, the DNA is TGCAGTGCTACAGTATCTAGCTCCTACGAGCAGTACTTC.

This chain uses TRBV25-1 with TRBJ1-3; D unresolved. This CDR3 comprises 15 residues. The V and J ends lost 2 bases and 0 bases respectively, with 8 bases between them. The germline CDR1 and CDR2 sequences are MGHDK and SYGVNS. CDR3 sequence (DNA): TGTGCCAGCAGTGAAGGCGGGTTCTCTGGAAACACCATATATTTT. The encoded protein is CASSEGGFSGNTIYF.

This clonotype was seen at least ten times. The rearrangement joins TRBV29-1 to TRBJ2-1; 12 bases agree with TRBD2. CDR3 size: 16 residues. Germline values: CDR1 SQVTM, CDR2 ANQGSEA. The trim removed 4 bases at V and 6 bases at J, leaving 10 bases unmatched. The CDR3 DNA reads TGCAGCGTTGCTTACCCGACTAGCGGGAGTGCCAATGAGCAGTTCTTC. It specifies CSVAYPTSGSANEQFF.

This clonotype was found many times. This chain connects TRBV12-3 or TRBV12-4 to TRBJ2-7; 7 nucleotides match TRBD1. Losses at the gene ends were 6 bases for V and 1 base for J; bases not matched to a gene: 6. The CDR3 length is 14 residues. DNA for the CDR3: TGTGCCAGCAGCCGTACACAGGGGTCCTACGAGCAGTACTTC. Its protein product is CASSRTQGSYEQYF.

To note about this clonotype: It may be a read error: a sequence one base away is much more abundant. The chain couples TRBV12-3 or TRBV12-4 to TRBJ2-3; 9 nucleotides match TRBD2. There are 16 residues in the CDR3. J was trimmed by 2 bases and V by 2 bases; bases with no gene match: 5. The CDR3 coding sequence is TGTGCCAGCAGTTTAATCGGGACTAGCAACACAGATACGCAGTATTTT. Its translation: CASSLIGTSNTDTQYF.

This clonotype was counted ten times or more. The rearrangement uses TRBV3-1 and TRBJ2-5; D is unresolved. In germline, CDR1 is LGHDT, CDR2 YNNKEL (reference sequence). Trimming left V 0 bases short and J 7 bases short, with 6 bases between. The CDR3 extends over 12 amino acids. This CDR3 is CASSQDIRTQYF. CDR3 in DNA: TGTGCCAGCAGCCAAGATATCCGGACCCAGTACTTC.

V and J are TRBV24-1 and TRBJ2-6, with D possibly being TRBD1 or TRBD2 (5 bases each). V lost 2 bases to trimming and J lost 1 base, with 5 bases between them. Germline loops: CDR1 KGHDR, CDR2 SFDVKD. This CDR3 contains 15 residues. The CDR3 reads CATSDWGSGANVLTF. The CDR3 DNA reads TGTGCCACCAGTGATTGGGGGTCTGGGGCCAACGTCCTGACTTTC.

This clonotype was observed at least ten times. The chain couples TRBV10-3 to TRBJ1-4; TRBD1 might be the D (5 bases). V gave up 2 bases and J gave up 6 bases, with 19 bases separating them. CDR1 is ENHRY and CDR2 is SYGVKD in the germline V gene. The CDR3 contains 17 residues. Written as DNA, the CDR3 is TGTGCCATCAGTGAGCCCCCTGGCCAGGGTGCTCATGAAAAACTGTTTTTT. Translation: CAISEPPGQGAHEKLFF.

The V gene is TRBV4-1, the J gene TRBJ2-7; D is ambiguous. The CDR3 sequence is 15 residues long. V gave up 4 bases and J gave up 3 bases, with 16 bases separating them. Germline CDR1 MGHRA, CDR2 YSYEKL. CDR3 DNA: TGCGCCAGCAGCCCGCGGACGCCCCCGGGCTACGAGCAGTACTTC. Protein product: CASSPRTPPGYEQYF.

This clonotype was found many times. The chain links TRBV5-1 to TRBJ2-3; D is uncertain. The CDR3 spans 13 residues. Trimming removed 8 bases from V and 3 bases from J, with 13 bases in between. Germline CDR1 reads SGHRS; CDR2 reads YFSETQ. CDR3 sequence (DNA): TGCGCCAGGAATACTTCCATGACAGATACGCAGTATTTT. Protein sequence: CARNTSMTDTQYF.

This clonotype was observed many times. The CDR3 here is CASMDNTDTQYF. The CDR3 nucleotides are TGTGCCAGCATGGACAACACAGATACGCAGTATTTT. V is TRBV2 and J is TRBJ2-3, with a possible D match to TRBD1 (5 bases). V dropped 7 bases and J dropped 2 bases, with 7 bases sitting between them. Per the germline V gene, CDR1 is SNHLY and CDR2 is FYNNEI. The CDR3 sequence is 12 residues long.

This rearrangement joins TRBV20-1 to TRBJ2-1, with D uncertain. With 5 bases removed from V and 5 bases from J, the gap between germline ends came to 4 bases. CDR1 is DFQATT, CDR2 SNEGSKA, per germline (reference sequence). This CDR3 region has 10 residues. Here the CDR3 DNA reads TGCAGTGCTTTAGACAATGAGCAGTTCTTC. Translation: CSALDNEQFF.

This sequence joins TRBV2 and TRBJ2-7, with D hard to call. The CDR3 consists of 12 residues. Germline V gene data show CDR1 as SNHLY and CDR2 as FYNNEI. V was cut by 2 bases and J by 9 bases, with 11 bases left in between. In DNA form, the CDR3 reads TGTGCCAGCAGTGAAAGTTTGGGCGGGCAGTACTTC. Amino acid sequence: CASSESLGGQYF.

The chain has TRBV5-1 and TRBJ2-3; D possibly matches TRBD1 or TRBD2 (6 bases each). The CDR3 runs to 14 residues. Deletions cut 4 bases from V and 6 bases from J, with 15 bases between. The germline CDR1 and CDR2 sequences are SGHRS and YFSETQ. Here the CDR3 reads CASSPEGTGDTQYF. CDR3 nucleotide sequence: TGCGCCAGCAGCCCGGAGGGAACAGGGGATACGCAGTATTTT. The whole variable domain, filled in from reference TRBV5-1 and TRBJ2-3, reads KAGVTQTPRYLIKTRGQQVTLSCSPISGHRSVSWYQQTPGQGLQFLFEYFSETQRNKGNFPGRFSGRQFSNSRSEMNVSTLELGDSALYLCASSPEGTGDTQYFGPGTRLTVL.

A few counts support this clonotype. This CDR3 reads CASSPLSGYEQYF. CDR3 nucleotides: TGTGCCAGCTCACCATTAAGCGGCTACGAGCAGTACTTC. The chain combines TRBV18 with TRBJ2-4; a weak D match, TRBD2 (5 bases). TRBJ2-7 matches the DNA end more closely, so the J call is doubtful. This CDR3 is built from 13 residues. Germline V gene sequence: CDR1 KGHSH, CDR2 LQKENI.

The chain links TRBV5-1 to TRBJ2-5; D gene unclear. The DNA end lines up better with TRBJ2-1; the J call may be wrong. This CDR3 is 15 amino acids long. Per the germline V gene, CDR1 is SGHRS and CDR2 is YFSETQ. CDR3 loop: CASSRTQLIQETQFF. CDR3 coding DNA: TGCGCCAGTTCCCGGACGCAACTCATACAAGAGACCCAGTTCTTC.

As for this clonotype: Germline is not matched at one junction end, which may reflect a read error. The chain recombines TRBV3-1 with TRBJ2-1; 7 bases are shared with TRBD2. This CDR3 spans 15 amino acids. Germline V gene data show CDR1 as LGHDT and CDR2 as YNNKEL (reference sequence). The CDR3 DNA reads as TGTGCCAGCAGCCCGAGCGGGGTGGACTACAATGGGCAGTTCTTC. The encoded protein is CASSPSGVDYNGQFF.

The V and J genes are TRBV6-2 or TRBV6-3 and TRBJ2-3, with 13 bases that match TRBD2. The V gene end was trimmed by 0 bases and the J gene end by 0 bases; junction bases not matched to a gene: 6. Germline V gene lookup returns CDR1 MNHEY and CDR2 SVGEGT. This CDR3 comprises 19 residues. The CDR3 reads CASSYSRTSGGYSTDTQYF. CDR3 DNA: TGTGCCAGCAGTTACTCGCGGACTAGCGGGGGCTATAGCACAGATACGCAGTATTTT.

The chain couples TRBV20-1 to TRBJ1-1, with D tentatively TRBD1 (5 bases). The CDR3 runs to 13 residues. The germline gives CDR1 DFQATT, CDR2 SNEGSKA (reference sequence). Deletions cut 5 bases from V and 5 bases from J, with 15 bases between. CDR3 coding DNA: TGCAGTGCTGTGCAAGGGGCGAGGACTGAAGCTTTCTTT. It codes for CSAVQGARTEAFF.

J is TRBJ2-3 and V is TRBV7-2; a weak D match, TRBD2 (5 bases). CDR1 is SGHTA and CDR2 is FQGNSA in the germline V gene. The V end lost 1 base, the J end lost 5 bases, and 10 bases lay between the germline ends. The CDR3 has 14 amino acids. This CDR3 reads CASSLERTLDTQYF. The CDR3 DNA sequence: TGTGCCAGCAGCTTAGAGAGGACTTTAGATACGCAGTATTTT.

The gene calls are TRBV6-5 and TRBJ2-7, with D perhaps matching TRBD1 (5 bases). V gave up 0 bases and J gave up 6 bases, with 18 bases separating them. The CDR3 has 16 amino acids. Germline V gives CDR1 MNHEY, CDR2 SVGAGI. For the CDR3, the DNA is TGTGCCAGCAGTTACTCTGGTGTGGGTAGGGGCGTCGAGCAGTACTTC. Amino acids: CASSYSGVGRGVEQYF.

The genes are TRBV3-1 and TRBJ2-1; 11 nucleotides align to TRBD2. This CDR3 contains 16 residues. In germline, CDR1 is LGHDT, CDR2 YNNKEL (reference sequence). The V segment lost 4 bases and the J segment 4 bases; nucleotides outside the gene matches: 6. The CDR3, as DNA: TGTGCCAGCAGCCCGCTGACTAGCGGGGAGTACAATGAGCAGTTCTTC. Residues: CASSPLTSGEYNEQFF.

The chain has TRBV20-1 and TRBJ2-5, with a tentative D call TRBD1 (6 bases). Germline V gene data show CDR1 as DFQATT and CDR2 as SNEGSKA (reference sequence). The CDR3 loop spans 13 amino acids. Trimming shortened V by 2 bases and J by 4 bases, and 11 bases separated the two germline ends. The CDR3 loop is CSARPQQGETQYF. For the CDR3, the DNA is TGCAGTGCTAGACCGCAACAGGGAGAGACCCAGTACTTC.